This T cell receptor (beta chain) was captured by sequencing in a study of shared clonotypes between healthy human individuals. Method: immunoSEQ multiplex PCR; TCRdb's copy keeps in-frame clones and lacks some. The sample has more than 400,000 clones; approximately 82% are singletons. Germline V gives CDR1 SGHDT, CDR2 YYEEEE. V lost 3 bases, J lost 1 base, and 3 bases stayed unmatched. The CDR3 is made up of 16 amino acids. The TCR sequence derives from a woman aged 40 to 49 in good health. Some clones in this sample may be carry-over from other donors' samples. This chain connects TRBV5-6 to TRBJ2-1; 11 positions match TRBD2. Source material: PBMCs. The CDR3 coding sequence is TGTGCCAGCAGCTCCACTAGCGGGAGTTCCTACAATGAGCAGTTCTTC. It specifies CASSSTSGSSYNEQFF.